This TCR beta chain was found in a study of cytomegalovirus exposure and HLA in healthy donors. Study-wide context: In an early release, HLA-typed donors contributed roughly 85 million unique TCR sequences.

General study points: Beyond CMV serostatus, there was no information to go on about immune exposure.

The primer mix had 60 Vbeta and 13 Jbeta primers. Authors' methods: About 80 million unique TCR beta chains, 10 million to 13 million of them shared, were counted by a later analysis. TCRdb's table, derived via immunoSEQ multiplex PCR, lists solely in-frame clones and lacks some. Clone size and V and J calls were adopted from that table, with D and trimming inferred from the DNA. In the table there are some 99,000 clones, roughly 69% of which are singletons. V gave up 0 bases and J gave up 9 bases, with 15 bases separating them. The CDR3 spans 15 residues. Germline V lookup: CDR1 MGHRA, CDR2 YSYEKL. As regards this clone: Antigen unknown.

The sequencing sample was made of PBMCs. V usage is TRBV4-1 and J usage is TRBJ2-1; perhaps TRBD2 as D (7 bases). This sequence was found in a woman aged 70 to 79 in good health and CMV-seropositive. DNA for the CDR3: TGCGCCAGCAGCCAAGAGGACGGGGGGCCCCCTGAGCAGTTCTTC. This encodes CASSQEDGGPPEQFF.